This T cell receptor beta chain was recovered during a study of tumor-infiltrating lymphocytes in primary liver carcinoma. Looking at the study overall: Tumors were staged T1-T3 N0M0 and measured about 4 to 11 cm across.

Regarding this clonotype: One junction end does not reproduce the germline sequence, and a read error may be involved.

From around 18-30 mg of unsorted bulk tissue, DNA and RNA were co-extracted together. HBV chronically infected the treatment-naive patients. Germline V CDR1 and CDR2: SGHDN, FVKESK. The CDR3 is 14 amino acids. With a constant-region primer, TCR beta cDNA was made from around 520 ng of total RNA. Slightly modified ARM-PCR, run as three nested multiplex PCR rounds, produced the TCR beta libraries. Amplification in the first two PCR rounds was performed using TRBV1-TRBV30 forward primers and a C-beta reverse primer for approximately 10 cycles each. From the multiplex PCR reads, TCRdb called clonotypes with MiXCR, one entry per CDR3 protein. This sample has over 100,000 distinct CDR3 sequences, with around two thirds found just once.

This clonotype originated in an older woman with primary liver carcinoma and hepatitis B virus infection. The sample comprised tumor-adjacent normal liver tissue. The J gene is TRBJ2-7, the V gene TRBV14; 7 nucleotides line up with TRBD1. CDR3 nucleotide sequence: TGTGCCAGCCTACCGGGACAGAACTCCTACGACCAGTACTTC. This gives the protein CASLPGQNSYDQYF.